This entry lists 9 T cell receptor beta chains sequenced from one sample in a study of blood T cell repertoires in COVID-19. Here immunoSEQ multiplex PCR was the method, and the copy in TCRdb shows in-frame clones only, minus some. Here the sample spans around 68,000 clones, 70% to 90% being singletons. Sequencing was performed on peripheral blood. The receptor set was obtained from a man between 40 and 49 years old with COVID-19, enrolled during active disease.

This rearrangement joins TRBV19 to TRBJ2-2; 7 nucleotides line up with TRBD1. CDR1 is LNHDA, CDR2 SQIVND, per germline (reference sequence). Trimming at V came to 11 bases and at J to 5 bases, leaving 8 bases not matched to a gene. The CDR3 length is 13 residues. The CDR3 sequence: CAGSPTGTGELFF. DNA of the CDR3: TGTGCCGGTTCACCGACAGGGACCGGGGAGCTGTTTTTT.

CDR3 nucleotides: TGTGCCAGCAGCGTAGTACAGGGGCCTGGAAACACCATATATTTT. Translated, it gives CASSVVQGPGNTIYF. The rearrangement joins TRBV9 to TRBJ1-3, with 7 positions matching TRBD1. Germline V lookup: CDR1 SGDLS, CDR2 YYNGEE. The CDR3 length is 15 residues. V lost 0 bases, J lost 2 bases, and 2 bases stayed unmatched.

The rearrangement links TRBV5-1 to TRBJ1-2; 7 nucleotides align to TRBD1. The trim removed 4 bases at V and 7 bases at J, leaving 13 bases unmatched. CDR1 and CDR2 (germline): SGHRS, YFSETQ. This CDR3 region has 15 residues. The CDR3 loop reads CASSPDRADRTGYTF. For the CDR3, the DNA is TGCGCCAGCAGCCCCGACAGGGCTGATAGGACTGGCTACACCTTC.

This CDR3 is CASSLRRDRGPDTQYF. The CDR3 bases are TGCGCCAGCAGCTTGCGTCGGGACAGGGGACCAGATACGCAGTATTTT. The V gene is TRBV5-1, the J gene TRBJ2-3; 10 bases are shared with TRBD1. CDR1 is SGHRS and CDR2 is YFSETQ in the germline V gene. V trimming: 1 base; J trimming: 4 bases; junction bases outside the gene matches: 6. This CDR3 has 16 residues. Supplemented by reference TRBV5-1 and TRBJ2-3, the full variable domain reads KAGVTQTPRYLIKTRGQQVTLSCSPISGHRSVSWYQQTPGQGLQFLFEYFSETQRNKGNFPGRFSGRQFSNSRSEMNVSTLELGDSALYLCASSLRRDRGPDTQYFGPGTRLTVL.

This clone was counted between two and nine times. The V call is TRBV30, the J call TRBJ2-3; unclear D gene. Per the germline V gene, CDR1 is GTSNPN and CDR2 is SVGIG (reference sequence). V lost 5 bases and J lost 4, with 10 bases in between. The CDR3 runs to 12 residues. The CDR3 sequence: CAWYYTADTQYF. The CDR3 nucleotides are TGTGCCTGGTACTACACTGCAGATACGCAGTATTTT. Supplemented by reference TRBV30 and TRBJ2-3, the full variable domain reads SQTIHQWPATLVQPVGSPLSLECTVEGTSNPNLYWYRQAAGRGLQLLFYSVGIGQISSEVPQNLSASRPQDRQFILSSKKLLLSDSGFYLCAWYYTADTQYFGPGTRLTVL.

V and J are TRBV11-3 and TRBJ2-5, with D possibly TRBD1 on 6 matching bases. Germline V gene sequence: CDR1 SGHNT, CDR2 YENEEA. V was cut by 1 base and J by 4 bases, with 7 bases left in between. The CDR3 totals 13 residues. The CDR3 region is CASSLVQGETQYF. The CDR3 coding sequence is TGTGCCAGCAGCTTAGTACAGGGAGAGACCCAGTACTTC.

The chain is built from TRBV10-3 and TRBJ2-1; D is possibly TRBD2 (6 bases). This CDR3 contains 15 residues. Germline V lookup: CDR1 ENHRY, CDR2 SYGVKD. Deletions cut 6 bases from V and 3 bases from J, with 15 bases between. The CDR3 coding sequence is TGTGCCATCAGACCAAGCGGGTCAGACTACAATGAGCAGTTCTTC. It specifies CAIRPSGSDYNEQFF.

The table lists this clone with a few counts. The CDR3 reads CASSQQGNQPQHF. For the CDR3, the DNA is TGCGCCAGCAGCCAACAGGGGAATCAGCCCCAGCATTTT. The J gene is TRBJ1-5, the V gene TRBV4-1, with D perhaps TRBD1 (6 bases). V was trimmed by 2 bases and J by 4 bases, leaving 6 bases between them. The CDR3 has 13 residues. Germline V gene sequence: CDR1 MGHRA, CDR2 YSYEKL.

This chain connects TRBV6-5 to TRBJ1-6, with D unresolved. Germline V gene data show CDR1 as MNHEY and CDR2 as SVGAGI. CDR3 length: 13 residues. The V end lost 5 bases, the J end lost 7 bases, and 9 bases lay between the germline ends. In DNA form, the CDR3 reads TGTGCCAGCAGTCCAAGCAAAAATTCACCCCTCCACTTT. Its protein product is CASSPSKNSPLHF.